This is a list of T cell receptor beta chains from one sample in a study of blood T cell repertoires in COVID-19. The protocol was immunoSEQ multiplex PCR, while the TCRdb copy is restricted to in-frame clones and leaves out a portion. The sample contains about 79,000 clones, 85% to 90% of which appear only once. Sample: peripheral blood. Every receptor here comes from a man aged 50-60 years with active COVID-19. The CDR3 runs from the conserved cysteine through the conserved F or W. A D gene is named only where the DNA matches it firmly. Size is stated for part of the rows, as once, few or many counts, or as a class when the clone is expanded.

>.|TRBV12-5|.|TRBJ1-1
TGTGCTAGTGGTTTGGTACTGACTGGGGCGCACACTGAAGCTTTCTTT
CASGLVLTGAHTEAFF
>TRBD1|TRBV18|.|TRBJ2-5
TGTGCCAGCTCACCCGGGACAGGGGTAGAGACCCAGTACTTC
CASSPGTGVETQYF
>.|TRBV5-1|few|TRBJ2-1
TGCGCCAGCAGCTTGGAGGACTCATACAATGAGCAGTTCTTC
CASSLEDSYNEQFF
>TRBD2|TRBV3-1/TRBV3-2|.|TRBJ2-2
TGTGCCAGCAGACCTCCTAGCGGGAGGTCCCCCGGGGAGCTGTTTTTT
CASRPPSGRSPGELFF
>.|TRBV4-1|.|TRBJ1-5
TGCGCCAGCAGCCAAGTGTATAGCAATCAGCCCCAGCATTTT
CASSQVYSNQPQHF
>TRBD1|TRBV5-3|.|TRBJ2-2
TGTGCCAGAAGCTTAACAGGGGGCGCCGAGGAGATGAACACCGGGGAGCTGTTTTTT
CARSLTGGAEEMNTGELFF
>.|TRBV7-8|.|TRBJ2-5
TGTGCCAGCAGCTCCGACAGTTTCCAAGAGACCCAGTACTTC
CASSSDSFQETQYF
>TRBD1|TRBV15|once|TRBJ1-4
TGTGCCACCAGCAGAAGACAGGGTGTTAATGAAAAACTGTTTTTT
CATSRRQGVNEKLFF
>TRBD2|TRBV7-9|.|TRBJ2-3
TGTGCCAGCAGCTTAGGCGGGAGCGGAGATACGCAGTATTTT
CASSLGGSGDTQYF
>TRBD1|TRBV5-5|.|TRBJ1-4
TGTGCCAGCAGCTTGGGCGTGGGACAGTCGGAAGGAAAACTGTTTTTT
CASSLGVGQSEGKLFF
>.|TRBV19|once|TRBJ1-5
TGTGCCAGTAGTCAGCTAGACGGGTTCAATCAGCCCCAGCATTTT
CASSQLDGFNQPQHF
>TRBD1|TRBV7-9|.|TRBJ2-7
TGTGCCAGCAGCCCCTGGACAGGGACAAAGTACGAGCAGTACTTC
CASSPWTGTKYEQYF
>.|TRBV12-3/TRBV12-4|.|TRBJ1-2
TGTGCCAGCAGTTTAGGGGGCGGCTATGGCTACACCTTC
CASSLGGGYGYTF
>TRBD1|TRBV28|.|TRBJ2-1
TGTGCCAGCACAGTTCCCTCCCGGGACAGGCAGTTCTTC
CASTVPSRDRQFF
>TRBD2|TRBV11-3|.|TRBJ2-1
TGTGCCAGCAGCGACAGCGGGGGGGCCCTACTTGAGCAGTTCTTC
CASSDSGGALLEQFF
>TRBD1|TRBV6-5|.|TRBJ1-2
TGTGCCAGCACCGGATCAGGGGGTAACTATGGCTACACCTTC
CASTGSGGNYGYTF
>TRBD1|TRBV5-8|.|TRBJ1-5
TGTGCCAGCTATGCAGGGGGCTATAGCAATCAGCCCCAGCATTTT
CASYAGGYSNQPQHF
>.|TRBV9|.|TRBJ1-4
TGTGCCAGCAGCGTAGCTACTGGGGCCACTAATGAAAAACTGTTTTTT
CASSVATGATNEKLFF
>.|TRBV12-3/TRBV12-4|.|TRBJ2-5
TGTGCCAGCACCTTGCGAGGGTGGGAGACCCAGTACTTC
CASTLRGWETQYF
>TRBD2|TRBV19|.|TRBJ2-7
TGTGCCAGTAGTATGGGCGGGGGTTACGAGCAGTACTTC
CASSMGGGYEQYF